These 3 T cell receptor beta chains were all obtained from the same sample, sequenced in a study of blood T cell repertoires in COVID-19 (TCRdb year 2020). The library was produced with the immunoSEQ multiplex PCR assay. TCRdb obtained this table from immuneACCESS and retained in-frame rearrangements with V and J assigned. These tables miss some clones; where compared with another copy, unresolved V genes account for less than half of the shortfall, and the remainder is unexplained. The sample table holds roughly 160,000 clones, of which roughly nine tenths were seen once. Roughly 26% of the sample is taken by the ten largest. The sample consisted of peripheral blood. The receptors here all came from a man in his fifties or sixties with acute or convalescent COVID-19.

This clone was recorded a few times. CDR3 amino acids: CASSLIRDSYQPQHF. The CDR3 bases are TGTGCCAGCAGCTTAATTCGTGACAGCTATCAGCCCCAGCATTTT. The J gene is TRBJ1-5, the V gene TRBV7-2, with D possibly matching TRBD1 (5 bases). CDR3 length equals 15 residues. The V gene lost 2 bases and the J gene lost 5 bases, with 13 bases spanning the gap. Germline V gene sequence: CDR1 SGHTA, CDR2 FQGNSA.

The CDR3 region is CASSVAATAGTEAFF. CDR3 sequence (DNA): TGTGCCAGCAGCGTAGCCGCAACGGCGGGCACTGAAGCTTTCTTT. The chain joins TRBV9 to TRBJ1-1; D unresolved. Trimming removed 0 bases at V and 4 bases at J, with 13 bases between. Germline V gene lookup returns CDR1 SGDLS and CDR2 YYNGEE. There are 15 residues in the CDR3.

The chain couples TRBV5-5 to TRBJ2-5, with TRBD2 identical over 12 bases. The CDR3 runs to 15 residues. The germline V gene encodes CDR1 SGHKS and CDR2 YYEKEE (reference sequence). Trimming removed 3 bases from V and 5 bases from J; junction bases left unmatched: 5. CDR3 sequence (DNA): TGTGCCAGCAGCTCGGGACTAGCGGGCGGGGAGACCCAGTACTTC. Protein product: CASSSGLAGGETQYF.